This T cell receptor (beta chain) was captured by sequencing in a study (TCRdb year 2017). Regarding the complete study: Human CD8+ TCR repertoires recognizing immunodominant viral antigens were characterized by means of sequence and structural analyses.

This clonotype registers as large (0.1 to 1%) within its sample. It lacks a known antigen. No base quality values were provided; no much bigger clone lies one nucleotide off. The germline V and J ends show losses of 3 bases and 5 bases respectively, and no gene match explains 6 bases of the junction. The CDR3, cysteine through phenylalanine, is 15 amino acids long. Only the CDR3 DNA stays, 45 bases, in frame from base 1. Sequences DFQATT (CDR1) and SNEGSKA (CDR2) are obtained from the germline V gene (reference sequence). Broad study findings and their caveats: Reports indicated that CD8+ TCR repertoires specific to different immunodominant viral antigens were highly diverse and distinct from one another.

The listed sequencing device is Illumina HiSeq 2500. TCRdb reprocessed the public reads (quality trimming at Q25 with fastp, clone calling with MiXCR) and kept in-frame beta chains. Here each entry gathers all rows of one CDR3 protein and keeps the most common genes and DNA. The sample table records approximately 1,500 distinct CDR3 sequences; approximately 20% of these occur just once. Roughly 15% of the sample is taken by the ten largest. The TCR was taken from a female donor. Recombination connected TRBV20-1 to TRBJ1-6, with 8 bases matching TRBD1. The specimen sequenced was CD8+ T cells (not recorded whether cultured). The DNA reads TGCAGTGCTAGCCCTGGACAGGGCCATAATTCACCCCTCCACTTT. Its protein is CSASPGQGHNSPLHF.